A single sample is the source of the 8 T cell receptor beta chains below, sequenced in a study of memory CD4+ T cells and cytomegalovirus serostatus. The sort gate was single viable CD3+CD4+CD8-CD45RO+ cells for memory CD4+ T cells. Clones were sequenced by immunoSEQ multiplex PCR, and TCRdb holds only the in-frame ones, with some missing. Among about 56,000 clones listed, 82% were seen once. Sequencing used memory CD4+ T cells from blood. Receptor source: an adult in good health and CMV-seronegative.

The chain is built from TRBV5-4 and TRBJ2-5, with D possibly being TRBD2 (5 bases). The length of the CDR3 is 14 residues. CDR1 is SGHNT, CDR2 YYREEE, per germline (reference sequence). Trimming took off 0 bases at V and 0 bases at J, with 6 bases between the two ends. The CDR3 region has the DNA TGTGCCAGCAGCTTGGGAGGGTACCAAGAGACCCAGTACTTC. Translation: CASSLGGYQETQYF. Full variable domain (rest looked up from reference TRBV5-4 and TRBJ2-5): ETGVTQSPTHLIKTRGQQVTLRCSSQSGHNTVSWYQQALGQGPQFIFQYYREEENGRGNFPPRFSGLQFPNYSSELNVNALELDDSALYLCASSLGGYQETQYFGPGTRLLVL.

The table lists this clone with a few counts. In DNA, the CDR3 is TGTGCCAGCAGCTTGGCAGCGGGGGGCCGGGATACGCAGTATTTT. It translates to CASSLAAGGRDTQYF. The chain has TRBV5-6 and TRBJ2-3; TRBD2 aligns across 9 bases. The CDR3 runs 15 residues. CDR1 is SGHDT and CDR2 is YYEEEE in the germline V gene. V shed 0 bases, J shed 6 bases, and the junction held 5 bases outside the gene matches.

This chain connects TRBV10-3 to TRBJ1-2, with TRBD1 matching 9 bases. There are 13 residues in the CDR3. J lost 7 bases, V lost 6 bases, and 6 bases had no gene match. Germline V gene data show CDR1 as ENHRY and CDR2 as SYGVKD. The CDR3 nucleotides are TGTGCCATCAGCCGGGACAGGGAGGGTGGCTACACCTTC. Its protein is CAISRDREGGYTF.

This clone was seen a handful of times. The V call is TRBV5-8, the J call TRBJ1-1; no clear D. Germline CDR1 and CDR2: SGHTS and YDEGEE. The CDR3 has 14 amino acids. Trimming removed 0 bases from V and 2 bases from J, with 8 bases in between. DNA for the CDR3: TGTGCCAGCAGCTTGGTAGGGATCAACACTGAAGCTTTCTTT. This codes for CASSLVGINTEAFF.

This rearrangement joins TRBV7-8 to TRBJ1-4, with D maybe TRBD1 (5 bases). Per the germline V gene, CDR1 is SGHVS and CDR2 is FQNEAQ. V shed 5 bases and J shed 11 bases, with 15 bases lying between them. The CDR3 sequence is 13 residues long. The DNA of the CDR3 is TGTGCCAGCAGCCAAGAAGGGGAGGGGAAACTGTTTTTT. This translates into CASSQEGEGKLFF.

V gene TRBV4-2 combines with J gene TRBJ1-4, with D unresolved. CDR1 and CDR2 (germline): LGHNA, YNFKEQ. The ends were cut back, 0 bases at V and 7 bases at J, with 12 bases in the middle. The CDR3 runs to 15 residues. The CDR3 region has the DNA TGTGCCAGCAGCCAAGAACGTAGGACCTCTGAAAAACTGTTTTTT. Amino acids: CASSQERRTSEKLFF.

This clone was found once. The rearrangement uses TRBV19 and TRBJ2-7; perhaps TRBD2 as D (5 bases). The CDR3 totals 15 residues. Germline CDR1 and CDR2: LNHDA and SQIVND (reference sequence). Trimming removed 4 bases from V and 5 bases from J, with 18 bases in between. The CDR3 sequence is CASSTPGVGLDEQYF. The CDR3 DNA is TGTGCCAGTAGTACCCCCGGGGTCGGGCTCGACGAGCAGTACTTC. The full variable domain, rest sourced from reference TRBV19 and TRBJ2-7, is DGGITQSPKYLFRKEGQNVTLSCEQNLNHDAMYWYRQDPGQGLRLIYYSQIVNDFQKGDIAEGYSVSREKKESFPLTVTSAQKNPTAFYLCASSTPGVGLDEQYFGPGTRLTVT.

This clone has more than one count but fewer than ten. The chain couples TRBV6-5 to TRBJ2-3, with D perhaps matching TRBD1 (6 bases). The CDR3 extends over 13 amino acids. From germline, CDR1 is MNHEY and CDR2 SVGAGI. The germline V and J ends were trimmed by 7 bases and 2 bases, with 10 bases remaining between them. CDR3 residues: CASKDSNTDTQYF. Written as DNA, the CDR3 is TGTGCCAGCAAGGACAGTAACACAGATACGCAGTATTTT.